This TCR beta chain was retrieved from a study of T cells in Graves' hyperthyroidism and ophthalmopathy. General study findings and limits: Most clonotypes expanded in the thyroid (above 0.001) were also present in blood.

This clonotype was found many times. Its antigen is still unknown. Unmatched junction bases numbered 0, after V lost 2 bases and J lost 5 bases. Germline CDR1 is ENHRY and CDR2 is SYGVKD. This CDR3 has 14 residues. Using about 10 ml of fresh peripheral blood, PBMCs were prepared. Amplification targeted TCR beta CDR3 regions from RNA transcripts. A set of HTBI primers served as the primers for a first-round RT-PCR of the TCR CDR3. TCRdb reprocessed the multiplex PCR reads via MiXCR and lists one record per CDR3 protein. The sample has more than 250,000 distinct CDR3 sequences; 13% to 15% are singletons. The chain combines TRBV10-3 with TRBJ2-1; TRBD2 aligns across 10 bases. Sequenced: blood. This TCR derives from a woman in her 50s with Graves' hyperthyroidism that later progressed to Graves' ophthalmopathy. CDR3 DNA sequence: TGTGCCATCAGTGAGACTAGCGGGGACAATGAGCAGTTCTTC. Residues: CAISETSGDNEQFF.